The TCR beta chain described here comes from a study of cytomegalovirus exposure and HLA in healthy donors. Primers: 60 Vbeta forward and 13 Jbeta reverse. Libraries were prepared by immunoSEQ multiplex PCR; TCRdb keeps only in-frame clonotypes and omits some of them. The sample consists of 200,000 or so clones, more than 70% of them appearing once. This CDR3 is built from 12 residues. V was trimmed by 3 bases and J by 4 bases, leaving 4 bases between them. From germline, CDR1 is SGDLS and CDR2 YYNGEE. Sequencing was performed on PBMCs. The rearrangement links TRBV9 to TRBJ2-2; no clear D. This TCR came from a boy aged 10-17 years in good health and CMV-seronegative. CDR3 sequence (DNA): TGTGCCAGCAGCGCCGTCACCGGGGAGCTGTTTTTT. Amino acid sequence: CASSAVTGELFF.